This TCR beta chain was profiled in a study of T cells in Graves' hyperthyroidism and ophthalmopathy (dated by TCRdb to between 2018 and 2021). Notes on the research overall: Peripheral blood was sampled at the time of initial diagnosis, prior to any treatment. The roughly 99 discovery patients were divided at random into training and test sets in a 7:3 ratio. The paper describes TCR Vbeta CDR3 sequencing of some 130 peripheral blood samples, made up of 40 to 45 ophthalmopathy patients, around 78 hyperthyroidism patients and some 17 progressor patients. Prospective prediction of ophthalmopathy was tested in an independent validation cohort consisting of under 20 hyperthyroidism patients and 17 patients who later progressed to ophthalmopathy. Thyroid tissue and blood T-cell repertoires from six Graves' hyperthyroidism patients were also compared in the study. A discovery cohort of roughly 100 patients, roughly 43 with Graves' ophthalmopathy and about 58 with stable Graves' hyperthyroidism, was used to find distinguishing TCR V-J signatures. Once sampling was done, hyperthyroidism patients were given methimazole at a starting dose of 30 mg daily, whereas ophthalmopathy patients were given high-dose intravenous methylprednisolone.

What the work shows at the level of the full study, not this receptor alone: Most expanded thyroid clonotypes (frequency above 0.001) were also detected in blood, a finding suggesting that blood repertoires may reflect thyroid immune responses. In validation, the model predicted progression to ophthalmopathy with 65% to 71% sensitivity and approximately 74% specificity, a median of about six months before onset. Sample size was not statistically predetermined, and investigators were not blinded to group allocation. In cross-validation, a model built on a 13 V-J signature told ophthalmopathy apart from stable hyperthyroidism with roughly 87% sensitivity and roughly 83% specificity, and in testing the same model reached 80%/75%.

The CDR3 sequence holds 14 residues, the cysteine and phenylalanine included. The only DNA kept is the CDR3, 42 bases in frame from the first base. CDR1 and CDR2, looked up from the germline V gene, are SGHTS and YDEGEE. V trim: 3 bases; J trim: 5 bases; unmatched bases: 5. TCR beta CDR3 regions were amplified from RNA transcripts. The TCR CDR3 was subjected to a first round of RT-PCR using the HTBI primer set and the Qiagen OneStep RT-PCR kit. The libraries were constructed in a second round of multiplex PCR and then size-selected and purified. Paired-end sequencing of the libraries was performed with 100 bp reads on an Illumina HiSeq2000. The paper's processing steps were these. SOAPnuke was used to process the raw data, removing reads that contained adapters or uncalled bases, had a mean Phred below 15, or lacked an exact match to the constant primer or identifier. High-quality paired reads were merged with COPE v1.2.5, and unique nucleotide sequences were defined as clonotypes. Clonotypes were aligned to IMGT TRBV, TRBD and TRBJ reference segments using MiTCR v1.1. The analysis included only V-J combinations with a frequency above 0.0001, which together covered 99% to 99.2% of the repertoires. A TCS score was defined as the ratio of F50 (clonal expansion) to E x V (chaos), with BLOSUM62-based TCRdist applied between CDR3 peptides within each V-J. Welch's t-statistics and random forest reduced approximately 520 V-J features to some 14, which were used in a naive Bayes classifier (R e1071). TCRdb redid the processing of the public reads, applying fastp at Q25 and MiXCR, and retained in-frame beta chains. Entries that share a CDR3 protein sequence are merged under the most common genes and DNA. In this record, the V and J calls reflect TCRdb's handling and not the investigators' own analysis. The sample profile shows nearly 600,000 distinct CDR3 sequences; over 12% of them were found once. The biggest ten clones account for roughly 6.9% of the sample.

Ophthalmopathy patients had moderately to severely active disease, with a Clinical Activity Score of 3 or more, a NOSPECS grade of 4 or more, and a disease duration of less than 3 months. Patients with uncontrolled infections, other autoimmune diseases, pregnancy or lactation were excluded. Diagnoses were based on clinical symptoms, serum thyroxine and TRAb, thyroid ultrasound and orbital computed tomography. PBMCs were isolated from 10 ml of fresh peripheral blood by Ficoll-Paque density gradient centrifugation. Trizol reagent was used to extract total RNA, and RNA quality was then checked on an Agilent 2100 Bioanalyzer. This clonotype was seen more than once but under ten times. Its antigen is unknown. Base qualities are not provided; no much larger clone lies one nucleotide away.

The rearrangement combines TRBV5-8 with TRBJ1-1; the junction holds 9 bases that match TRBD1. This clonotype was obtained from a woman between 18 and 29 years old with Graves' ophthalmopathy. Specimen: blood. The CDR3 protein: CASSWGTGQTEAFF. The nucleotide sequence is given as TGTGCCAGCAGCTGGGGGACAGGGCAGACTGAAGCTTTCTTT. The CDR3, completed at both ends by the reference TRBV5-8 and TRBJ1-1 genes, gives the full variable domain EAGVTQSPTHLIKTRGQQATLRCSPISGHTSVYWYQQALGLGLQFLLWYDEGEERNRGNFPPRFSGRQFPNYSSELNVNALELEDSALYLCASSWGTGQTEAFFGQGTRLTVV.